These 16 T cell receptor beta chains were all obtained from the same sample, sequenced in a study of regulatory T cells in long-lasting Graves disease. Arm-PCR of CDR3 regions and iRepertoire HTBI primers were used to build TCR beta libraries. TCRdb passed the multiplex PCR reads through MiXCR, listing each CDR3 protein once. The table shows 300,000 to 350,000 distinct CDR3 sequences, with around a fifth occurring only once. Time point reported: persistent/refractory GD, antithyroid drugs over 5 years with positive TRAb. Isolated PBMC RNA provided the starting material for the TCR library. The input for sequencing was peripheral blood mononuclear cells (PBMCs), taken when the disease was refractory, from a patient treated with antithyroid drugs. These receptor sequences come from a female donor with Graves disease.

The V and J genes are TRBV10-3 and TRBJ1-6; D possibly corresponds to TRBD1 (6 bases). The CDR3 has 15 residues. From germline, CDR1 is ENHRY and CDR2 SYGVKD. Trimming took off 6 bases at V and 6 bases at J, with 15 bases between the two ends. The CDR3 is CAISGRTGSNSPLHF. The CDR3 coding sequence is TGTGCCATCAGCGGACGTACAGGGAGTAATTCACCCCTCCACTTT.

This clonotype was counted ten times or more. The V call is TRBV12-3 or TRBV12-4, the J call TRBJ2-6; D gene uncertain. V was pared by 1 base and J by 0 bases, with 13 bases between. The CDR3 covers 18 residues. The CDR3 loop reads CASSLGTELLSGANVLTF. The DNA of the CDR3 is TGTGCCAGCAGTTTAGGGACGGAACTGCTCTCTGGGGCCAACGTCCTGACTTTC.

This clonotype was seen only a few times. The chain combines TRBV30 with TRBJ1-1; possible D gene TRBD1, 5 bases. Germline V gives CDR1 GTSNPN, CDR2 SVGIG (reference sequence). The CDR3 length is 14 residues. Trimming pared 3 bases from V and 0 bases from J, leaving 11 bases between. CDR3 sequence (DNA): TGTGCCTGGAGGGGGCCCCCCCTGAACACTGAAGCTTTCTTT. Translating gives CAWRGPPLNTEAFF.

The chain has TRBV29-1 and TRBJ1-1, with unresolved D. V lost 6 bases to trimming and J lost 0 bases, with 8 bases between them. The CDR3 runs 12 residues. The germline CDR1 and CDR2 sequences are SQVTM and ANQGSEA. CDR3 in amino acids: CSVIEMNTEAFF. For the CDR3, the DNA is TGCAGCGTAATTGAAATGAACACTGAAGCTTTCTTT.

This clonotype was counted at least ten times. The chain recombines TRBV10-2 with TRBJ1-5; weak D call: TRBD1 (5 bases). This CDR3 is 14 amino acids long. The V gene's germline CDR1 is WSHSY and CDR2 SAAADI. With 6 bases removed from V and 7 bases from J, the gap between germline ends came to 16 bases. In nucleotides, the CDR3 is TGCGCCAGCAGGGAGGGTAATTCAGGGCAGCCCCAGCATTTT. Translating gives CASREGNSGQPQHF.

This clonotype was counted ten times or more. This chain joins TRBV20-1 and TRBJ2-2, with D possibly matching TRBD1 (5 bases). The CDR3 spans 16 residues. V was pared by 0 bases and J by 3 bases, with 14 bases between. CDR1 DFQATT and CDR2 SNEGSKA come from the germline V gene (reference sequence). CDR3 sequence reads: CSARDWGSRDTGELFF. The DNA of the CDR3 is TGCAGTGCTAGAGATTGGGGTAGCAGGGACACCGGGGAGCTGTTTTTT.

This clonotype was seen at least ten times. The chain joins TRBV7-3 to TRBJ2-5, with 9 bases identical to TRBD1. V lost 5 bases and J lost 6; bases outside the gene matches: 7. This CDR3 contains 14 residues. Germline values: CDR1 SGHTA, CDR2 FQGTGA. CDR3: CASSPQGQGQTQYF. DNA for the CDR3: TGTGCCAGCAGCCCCCAGGGACAGGGACAGACCCAGTACTTC.

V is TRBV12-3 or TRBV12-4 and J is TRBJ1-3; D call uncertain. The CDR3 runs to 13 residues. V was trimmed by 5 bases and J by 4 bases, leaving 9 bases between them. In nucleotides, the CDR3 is TGTGCCAGCAGTCCTAGGTACGGAAACACCATATATTTT. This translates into CASSPRYGNTIYF.

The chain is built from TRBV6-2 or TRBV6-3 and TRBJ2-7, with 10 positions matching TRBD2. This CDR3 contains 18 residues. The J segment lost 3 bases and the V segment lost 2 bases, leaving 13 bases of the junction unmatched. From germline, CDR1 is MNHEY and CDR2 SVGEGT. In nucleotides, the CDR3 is TGTGCCAGCAGTTACCAGGCTAGCGGGAGTTCCTTCCTCTACGAGCAGTACTTC. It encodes CASSYQASGSSFLYEQYF.

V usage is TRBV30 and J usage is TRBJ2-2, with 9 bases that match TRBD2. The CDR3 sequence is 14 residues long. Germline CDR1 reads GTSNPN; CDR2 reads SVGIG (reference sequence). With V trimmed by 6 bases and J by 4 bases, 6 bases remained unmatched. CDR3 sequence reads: CACFSGRITGELFF. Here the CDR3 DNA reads TGTGCCTGCTTTAGCGGGAGAATCACCGGGGAGCTGTTTTTT.

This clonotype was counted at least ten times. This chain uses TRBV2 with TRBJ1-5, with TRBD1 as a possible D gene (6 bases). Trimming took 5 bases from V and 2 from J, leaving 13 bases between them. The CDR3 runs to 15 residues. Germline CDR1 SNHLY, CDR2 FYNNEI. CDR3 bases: TGTGCCAGCAGTTCTAGGGGGGGAGGCAATCAGCCCCAGCATTTT. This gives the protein CASSSRGGGNQPQHF.

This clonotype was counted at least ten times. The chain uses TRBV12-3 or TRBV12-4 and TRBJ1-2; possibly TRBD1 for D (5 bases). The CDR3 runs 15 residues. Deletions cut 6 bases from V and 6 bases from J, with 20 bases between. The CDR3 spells CASSLGPGTGNGYTF. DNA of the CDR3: TGTGCCAGCAGCCTCGGTCCCGGGACGGGGAATGGCTACACCTTC.

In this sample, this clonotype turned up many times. This chain's CDR3 is CASSFGTSNEKLFF. The CDR3 DNA reads as TGTGCCAGCAGCTTCGGGACAAGTAATGAAAAACTGTTTTTT. J is TRBJ1-4 and V is TRBV7-9, with a tentative D call TRBD1 (6 bases). Germline loops: CDR1 SEHNR, CDR2 FQNEAQ (reference sequence). The V and J ends lost 3 bases and 4 bases respectively, with 9 bases between them. The length of the CDR3 is 14 residues. The full variable domain, completed using reference TRBV7-9 and TRBJ1-4, is DTGVSQNPRHKITKRGQNVTFRCDPISEHNRLYWYRQTLGQGPEFLTYFQNEAQLEKSRLLSDRFSAERPKGSFSTLEIQRTEQGDSAMYLCASSFGTSNEKLFFGSGTQLSVL.

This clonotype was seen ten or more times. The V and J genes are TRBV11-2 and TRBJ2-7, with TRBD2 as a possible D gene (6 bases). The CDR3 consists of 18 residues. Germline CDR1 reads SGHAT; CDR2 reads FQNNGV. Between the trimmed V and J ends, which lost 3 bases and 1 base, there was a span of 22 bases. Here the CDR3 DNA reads TGTGCCAGCAGCTTCCAGACCCGGGCCCGGGGGTTATCCTACGAGCAGTACTTC. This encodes CASSFQTRARGLSYEQYF.

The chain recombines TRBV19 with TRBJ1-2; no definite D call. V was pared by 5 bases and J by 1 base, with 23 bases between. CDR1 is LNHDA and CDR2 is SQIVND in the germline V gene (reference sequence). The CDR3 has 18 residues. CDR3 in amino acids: CASSLQYKTSTLNYGYTF. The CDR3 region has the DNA TGTGCCAGTAGTTTACAGTACAAGACATCGACCCTTAACTATGGCTACACCTTC. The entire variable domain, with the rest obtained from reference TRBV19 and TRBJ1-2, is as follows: DGGITQSPKYLFRKEGQNVTLSCEQNLNHDAMYWYRQDPGQGLRLIYYSQIVNDFQKGDIAEGYSVSREKKESFPLTVTSAQKNPTAFYLCASSLQYKTSTLNYGYTFGSGTRLTVV.

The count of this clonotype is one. This CDR3 reads CASSLYRGGSYNEQFF. CDR3 coding DNA: TGTGCCAGTAGCCTCTACAGGGGTGGTTCCTACAATGAGCAGTTCTTC. The chain carries TRBV19 and TRBJ2-1; the match to TRBD1 covers 7 bases. This CDR3 comprises 16 residues. CDR1 and CDR2 from the germline V gene are LNHDA and SQIVND (reference sequence). The V segment lost 6 bases and the J segment 1 base; nucleotides outside the gene matches: 9.